Sequencing of this T cell receptor beta chain was carried out in a study of brain T cells in children with intractable seizures (dated by TCRdb to the early 2020s). Background for the entire study: Resected brain tissue from a few dozen pediatric epilepsy surgery cases was first screened for immune gene transcripts using a NanoString immunology panel. Among the approximately twelve selected surgery cases, pre-surgery blood was additionally sequenced for eight, leaving four cases with brain tissue only.

The immunoSEQ assay was applied to genomic DNA to generate the TCR beta chain sequences. Per the authors' processing: Any CDR3 sequence that did not begin with the conserved framework cysteine at position 104 was removed by hand. To get clonality, the normalized Shannon's Diversity Index was subtracted from one, giving values from 0 (maximal diversity) to 1 (oligoclonal). Differences in the frequency of the same CDR3 between samples, such as brain versus blood, were assessed with chi-squared comparison-of-proportions tests. Public clonotypes were found by searching immuneACCESS, and the VDJdb browser was used to assess similarity to known antiviral clonotypes. The table comes from immuneACCESS by way of TCRdb, which keeps in-frame sequences with V and J called. Part of the clones is missing from these tables; in studies checked, under half for an unresolved V gene and the rest for unknown reasons. The D gene and trimming were derived from the DNA, and the V and J assignments and clone size from that table. Across this sample there are 50,000 to 75,000 clones, with approximately 95% seen only once. Jointly, the top ten make up 0.38% of the sample.

The meaning of the sample's time point label: resected brain tissue, or blood drawn just prior to surgery. The surgery cases with the highest brain T cell transcript signatures were chosen for TCR beta chain sequencing of brain tissue, and also of blood when blood was available. Patients had been treated with at least one anti-epileptic drug before surgery. The TCR-sequenced patients were children whose drug-resistant epilepsy was caused by tuberous sclerosis complex, focal cortical dysplasia, Rasmussen encephalitis or hemimegalencephaly. Blood samples were collected immediately before the epilepsy surgery. Bulk genomic DNA was isolated from unsorted brain tissue and whole blood using the Monarch genomic DNA purification kit. Note on this clone: Its cognate antigen has yet to be identified. Base qualities are not recorded, but no much larger clone differs from it by a single base.

The study at large found these results: The patients' HCMV serostatus was not known, and viral specificity was inferred solely from CDR3 sequence similarity. Because sequencing depth was different between pre-surgery and post-surgery blood, clones absent from the pre-surgery sample may reflect undersampling.

CDR1 and CDR2, looked up from the germline V gene (reference sequence), are MNHEY and SMNVEV. The V and J ends are trimmed by 3 bases and 6 bases, leaving 9 bases between them. Including the terminal cysteine and phenylalanine, the CDR3 comprises 14 residues. Kept here is only the CDR3 DNA, which spans 42 bases and is read in frame from base 1. The rearrangement combines TRBV27 with TRBJ1-6; the D gene is unclear. The sample consisted of peripheral blood, taken at surgery. The receptor comes from a boy in the first two years of life with focal cortical dysplasia and intractable seizures. At the DNA level, the sequence is TGTGCCAGCAGTTTTTACGGGAGTAATTCACCCCTCCACTTT. It translates to CASSFYGSNSPLHF.